Listed below are T cell receptor beta chains from one sample, sequenced in a study of cytomegalovirus exposure and HLA in healthy donors. Repertoires were generated with immunoSEQ multiplex PCR, while TCRdb's copy carries only in-frame clones and drops some. The table records under 300,000 clones, about 90% of them present only once. Sequenced: PBMCs. The receptors shown here come from a woman between 25 and 40 years old in good health and CMV-seropositive. The CDR3 runs from the conserved cysteine through the conserved F or W. D genes are given only for firm matches. Rows give clone size only sometimes, using once, few, many, or a class for an expanded clone.

TRBJ2-1,once,TRBV18,.,CASSPQQGLNNEQFF,TGTGCCAGCTCACCACAGCAGGGACTGAACAATGAGCAGTTCTTC
TRBJ2-1,once,TRBV5-1,TRBD2,CASTPGGPSYNEQFF,TGCGCCAGCACCCCGGGAGGCCCATCCTACAATGAGCAGTTCTTC
TRBJ2-1,.,TRBV27,.,CASSSPMSYNEQFF,TGTGCCAGCAGTTCGCCTATGTCCTACAATGAGCAGTTCTTC
TRBJ2-5,once,TRBV10-1,TRBD2,CASSGRTTETQYF,TGCGCCAGTAGCGGGAGGACCACGGAGACCCAGTACTTC
TRBJ2-2,.,TRBV12-5,TRBD2,CASGFEILAGLAGGPSTGELFF,TGTGCTAGTGGTTTTGAGATATTGGCTGGACTAGCGGGAGGGCCGAGCACCGGGGAGCTGTTTTTT
TRBJ2-4,.,TRBV6-1,TRBD1,CASSEATTGDSDIQYF,TGTGCCAGCAGTGAAGCAACGACAGGGGATTCGGACATTCAGTACTTC
TRBJ1-1,.,TRBV2,.,CASSEGKRSNTEAFF,TGTGCCAGCAGTGAAGGGAAGAGGTCGAACACTGAAGCTTTCTTT
TRBJ2-6,.,TRBV7-3,TRBD1,CASRNRTGYVLTF,TGTGCCAGCAGGAATCGGACAGGTTATGTCCTGACTTTC
TRBJ2-7,.,TRBV2,.,CASSDEGSSYEQYF,TGTGCCAGCAGTGACGAGGGAAGCTCCTACGAGCAGTACTTC
TRBJ2-5,.,TRBV2,TRBD2,CASRLAGGQETQYF,TGTGCCAGCAGACTAGCGGGAGGGCAAGAGACCCAGTACTTC
TRBJ2-3,.,TRBV9,.,CASSVVGGRTDTQYF,TGTGCCAGCAGCGTAGTTGGAGGCCGCACAGATACGCAGTATTTT
TRBJ2-3,.,TRBV19,TRBD2,CASSHGLAGIYDGTDTQYF,TGTGCCAGTAGTCACGGACTAGCGGGGATTTACGATGGCACAGATACGCAGTATTTT
TRBJ1-5,.,TRBV5-1,TRBD1,CASSFGPRGSNQPQHF,TGCGCCAGCAGCTTCGGGCCCAGGGGGAGCAATCAGCCCCAGCATTTT
TRBJ2-7,.,TRBV5-1,TRBD2,CASSASGRSYEQYF,TGCGCCAGCAGCGCAAGCGGGAGGTCCTACGAGCAGTACTTC
TRBJ2-7,.,TRBV6-5,TRBD2,CASSLSGSSYEQYF,TGTGCCAGCAGCCTTAGCGGGAGCTCCTACGAGCAGTACTTC